The sequence of this T cell receptor beta chain was determined in a study of immune evolution from preneoplasia to lung adenocarcinoma. Study results and caveats: From normal lung to invasive adenocarcinoma, top clone frequencies appeared to decrease. Compared with EGFR-mutant or double wild-type lesions, KRAS-mutant nodules were more clonal. Later-stage lesions seemingly showed higher T cell density and diversity than normal lung.

Comment on this clone: Its cognate antigen is unknown.

After pathologic assessment, macro-dissection selected premalignant or tumor cells for extraction. Assay used: immunoSEQ multiplex PCR; TCRdb lists only in-frame clones, some missing. The table records 11,000 to 15,000 clones, about 82% of them present only once. V dropped 8 bases and J dropped 0 bases, with 5 bases sitting between them. The CDR3 runs to 12 residues. Looked up from germline, CDR1 is SQVTM and CDR2 is ANQGSEA. The chain employs TRBV29-1 and TRBJ2-6; D is uncertain. The sample taken for sequencing was FFPE minimally invasive lung adenocarcinoma tissue. The sequence was collected from a person aged 65-85 years with lung adenocarcinoma. The CDR3 protein is CSHLSGANVLTF. Here the CDR3 DNA reads TGCAGCCACCTCTCTGGGGCCAACGTCCTGACTTTC.